The 32 T cell receptor beta chains below come from one sample, sequenced in a study of T cell repertoires in cytomegalovirus infection. TCRdb reprocessed the reads via MiXCR and lists one record per CDR3 protein. The sample shows under 200,000 distinct CDR3 sequences, approximately 28% of them seen only once. The sequencing input was PBMCs. All receptors come from a human donor in good health (CMV status not recorded). Some clones in this sample may be carry-over from other donors' samples.

At least ten counts were recorded for this clonotype. This chain connects TRBV7-8 to TRBJ1-2; weak D call: TRBD1 (5 bases). V shed 2 bases and J shed 6 bases, with 10 bases lying between them. Germline V gene data show CDR1 as SGHVS and CDR2 as FQNEAQ. This CDR3 is 13 amino acids long. The CDR3: CASSLRQRDGYTF. The CDR3 bases are TGTGCCAGCAGCTTAAGACAGCGAGATGGCTACACCTTC.

This clonotype was counted ten times or more. The chain recombines TRBV7-3 with TRBJ2-1; TRBD2 matches at 7 bases. The CDR3 is 13 amino acids. From germline, CDR1 is SGHTA and CDR2 FQGTGA. The junction had 4 bases not matched to a gene; V was cut back by 3 bases and J by 8 bases. The CDR3 is CASSFQGGDEQFF. CDR3 DNA: TGTGCCAGCAGCTTCCAGGGAGGGGATGAGCAGTTCTTC. Filled out from reference TRBV7-3 and TRBJ2-1, the complete variable domain reads GAGVSQTPSNKVTEKGKYVELRCDPISGHTALYWYRQSLGQGPEFLIYFQGTGAADDSGLPNDRFFAVRPEGSVSTLKIQRTERGDSAVYLCASSFQGGDEQFFGPGTRLTVL.

Worth noting for this clonotype: A read error is possible here, since a much larger clone lies one base away. This chain connects TRBV7-2 to TRBJ2-5; 8 nucleotides match TRBD2. The CDR3 loop spans 13 amino acids. Germline CDR1 is SGHTA and CDR2 is FQGNSA. CDR3 loop: CASSWTSQETPYF. DNA of the CDR3: TGTGCCAGCAGCTGGACTAGCCAAGAGACCCCGTACTTC.

This rearrangement joins TRBV25-1 to TRBJ2-7; 8 nucleotides line up with TRBD1. The ends lost 6 bases at V and 2 bases at J; junction bases unmatched: 3. The CDR3 spans 13 residues. Per the germline V gene, CDR1 is MGHDK and CDR2 is SYGVNS. The CDR3 region is CASRGQETYEQYF. The DNA for the CDR3 is TGTGCCAGCAGGGGACAGGAGACCTACGAGCAGTACTTC.

This clonotype was recorded at least ten times. J is TRBJ2-1 and V is TRBV20-1; 9 bases are a match to TRBD2. The CDR3 runs to 23 residues. The V gene's germline CDR1 is DFQATT and CDR2 SNEGSKA (reference sequence). Trimming removed 8 bases from V and 6 bases from J; junction bases left unmatched: 38. CDR3 loop: CSPSSDGPNPLGGGGAGSNEQFF. In nucleotides, the CDR3 is TGCAGTCCCAGCTCAGACGGGCCAAATCCCCTCGGCGGGGGGGGTGCCGGGAGCAATGAGCAGTTCTTC.

As for this clonotype: This CDR3 is missing its conserved last phenylalanine or tryptophan, likely due to a read error. Because the CDR3's place on the DNA is in doubt, the DNA is left out and the CDR3 is given as listed by TCRdb. The gene calls are TRBV7-8 and TRBJ1-1; TRBD1 was called by the table and not checked on the DNA. Germline-derived CDR1 and CDR2 are SGHVS and FQNEAQ. The CDR3 region is 9 residues in length, termini included. CDR3 loop: CASSATGLG.

This clonotype was observed a handful of times. This chain connects TRBV6-2 or TRBV6-3 to TRBJ1-1, with D maybe TRBD1 (5 bases). This CDR3 comprises 14 residues. Trimming removed 7 bases at V and 4 bases at J, with 16 bases between. The germline CDR1 and CDR2 sequences are MNHEY and SVGEGT. CDR3 residues: CASKWGSRGTEAFF. The DNA of the CDR3 is TGTGCCAGCAAGTGGGGATCTAGGGGCACTGAAGCTTTCTTT.

Only a few counts were recorded for this clonotype. J is TRBJ1-4 and V is TRBV12-3 or TRBV12-4, with 7 bases identical to TRBD1. The CDR3 runs 16 residues. J was trimmed by 5 bases and V by 4 bases; bases with no gene match: 10. CDR3 nucleotide sequence: TGTGCCAGCAGTTCGGAACTGGGACAGATAAATGAAAAACTGTTTTTT. It specifies CASSSELGQINEKLFF.

This clonotype showed up many times. V and J are TRBV7-2 and TRBJ2-7, with D possibly being TRBD1 (5 bases). Germline CDR1 is SGHTA and CDR2 is FQGNSA. Trimming pared 2 bases from V and 4 bases from J, leaving 6 bases between. The CDR3 is 12 residues long. The CDR3 protein is CASSLQGYEQYF. The CDR3 bases are TGTGCCAGCAGCTTACAGGGTTACGAGCAGTACTTC.

V and J are TRBV7-2 and TRBJ2-1; 14 bases align to TRBD2. The CDR3 runs to 16 residues. V was pared by 1 base and J by 6 bases, with 2 bases of the junction left unmatched. From germline, CDR1 is SGHTA and CDR2 FQGNSA. The chain's CDR3 is CASSLGLAGGGNEQFF. CDR3 DNA sequence: TGTGCCAGCAGCTTAGGACTAGCGGGGGGGGGCAATGAGCAGTTCTTC.

This clonotype has only a few counts. The chain joins TRBV5-1 to TRBJ1-6, with D hard to call. Trimming removed 0 bases at V and 0 bases at J, with 10 bases between. CDR1 is SGHRS and CDR2 is YFSETQ in the germline V gene. The CDR3 length is 17 residues. Here the CDR3 DNA reads TGCGCCAGCAGCTTGGAATCCGGACGCTCCTATAATTCACCCCTCCACTTT. Translated: CASSLESGRSYNSPLHF.

This clonotype appeared a few times. The V call is TRBV30, the J call TRBJ2-1, with D unclear. The germline CDR1 and CDR2 sequences are GTSNPN and SVGIG (reference sequence). Trimming stripped 5 bases from V and 7 bases from J, with 15 bases between. There are 13 residues in the CDR3. The chain's CDR3 is CAWCTSQWNEQFF. CDR3 DNA: TGTGCCTGGTGTACTTCCCAGTGGAATGAGCAGTTCTTC. The variable domain in full, with the rest retrieved from reference TRBV30 and TRBJ2-1, is SQTIHQWPATLVQPVGSPLSLECTVEGTSNPNLYWYRQAAGRGLQLLFYSVGIGQISSEVPQNLSASRPQDRQFILSSKKLLLSDSGFYLCAWCTSQWNEQFFGPGTRLTVL.

This clonotype showed up just a few times. The V gene is TRBV11-3, the J gene TRBJ2-3; D unresolved. Trimming cost V 5 bases and J 0 bases, with 12 bases left between them. The CDR3 spans 15 residues. The germline V gene encodes CDR1 SGHNT and CDR2 YENEEA. The CDR3 region has the DNA TGTGCCAGCAGCCATTCCTATCCTAGCACAGATACGCAGTATTTT. Translation: CASSHSYPSTDTQYF.

The table lists this clonotype with a few counts. The rearrangement joins TRBV7-8 to TRBJ2-7, with D unclear. Trimming took off 0 bases at V and 3 bases at J, with 15 bases between the two ends. The CDR3 spans 16 residues. Germline assignment: CDR1 SGHVS and CDR2 FQNEAQ. Written as DNA, the CDR3 is TGTGCCAGCAGCTTAGCAGCGCCTCCCGAAAACTACGAGCAGTACTTC. It translates to CASSLAAPPENYEQYF.

This clonotype was recorded once. V and J are TRBV6-2 or TRBV6-3 and TRBJ1-2, with TRBD1 as a possible D gene (5 bases). V was shortened by 6 bases and J by 5 bases, with 16 bases between the two germline ends. Germline-derived CDR1 and CDR2 are MNHEY and SVGEGT. The CDR3 loop spans 14 amino acids. The CDR3 DNA reads as TGTGCCAGCAGCCGCAGACAAGCAGGGTATGGCTACACCTTC. Translation: CASSRRQAGYGYTF.

This clonotype was detected a few times. The chain combines TRBV2 with TRBJ2-2; D is uncertain. V lost 8 bases and J 5 bases, leaving 18 bases between the germline ends. The CDR3 is made up of 15 amino acids. Germline assignment: CDR1 SNHLY and CDR2 FYNNEI. CDR3 protein: CASLRLGIRTGELFF. The CDR3 DNA sequence: TGTGCCAGCCTACGTCTGGGGATTCGTACCGGGGAGCTGTTTTTT.

This clonotype appeared a few times. The genes are TRBV12-3 or TRBV12-4 and TRBJ2-7, with D tentatively TRBD1 or TRBD2 (5 bases each). Trimming took 4 bases from V and 1 from J, leaving 20 bases between them. The CDR3 is 17 residues long. This CDR3 is CASSSSPFRDGSYEQYF. CDR3 in DNA: TGTGCCAGCAGTTCGTCGCCTTTTAGGGACGGTTCCTACGAGCAGTACTTC.

This clonotype was picked up a small number of times. The chain combines TRBV10-3 with TRBJ2-2; possible D gene TRBD2, 6 bases. CDR1 is ENHRY, CDR2 SYGVKD, per germline. V was clipped by 3 bases and J by 4 bases, with 9 bases between them. There are 14 residues in the CDR3. CDR3 amino acids: CAISDPSVTGELFF. The DNA for the CDR3 is TGTGCCATCAGTGATCCTAGCGTCACCGGGGAGCTGTTTTTT.

This chain connects TRBV7-2 to TRBJ1-1; D possibly corresponds to TRBD1 (5 bases). Germline lookup yields CDR1 SGHTA and CDR2 FQGNSA. This CDR3 spans 15 amino acids. Trimming shortened V by 5 bases and J by 1 base, and 14 bases separated the two germline ends. CDR3 loop: CASSKDRNQNTEAFF. The CDR3 nucleotides read TGTGCCAGCAGCAAAGACAGAAACCAGAACACTGAAGCTTTCTTT.

This clonotype was recorded a few times. The chain carries TRBV29-1 and TRBJ2-2; D is perhaps TRBD1 or TRBD2 (6 bases each). Trimming removed 5 bases from V and 7 bases from J, with 14 bases in between. Germline CDR1 reads SQVTM; CDR2 reads ANQGSEA. The CDR3 is made up of 13 amino acids. The CDR3 loop reads CSVSRGRGGELFF. As DNA, the CDR3 is TGCAGCGTTTCACGGGGGCGCGGCGGGGAGCTGTTTTTT.

This clonotype was found a few times. The gene calls are TRBV5-6 and TRBJ1-2; D is possibly TRBD1 (5 bases). The germline CDR1 and CDR2 sequences are SGHDT and YYEEEE. The CDR3 has 18 amino acids. Deletions cut 2 bases from V and 1 base from J, with 21 bases between. This CDR3 is CASSFGPSGLMGNYGYTF. The CDR3 bases are TGTGCCAGCAGCTTCGGCCCCTCAGGGTTGATGGGTAACTATGGCTACACCTTC.

J is TRBJ2-3 and V is TRBV29-1, with TRBD1 as a possible D gene (6 bases). V was trimmed by 6 bases and J by 5 bases, leaving 15 bases between them. CDR3 length: 13 residues. Germline V gene sequence: CDR1 SQVTM, CDR2 ANQGSEA. CDR3 nucleotides: TGCAGCGTCTCCCCGGCCAGGGGAGATACGCAGTATTTT. It translates to CSVSPARGDTQYF.

V usage is TRBV20-1 and J usage is TRBJ2-7; the D gene could be TRBD1 or TRBD2 (5 bases each). This CDR3 comprises 15 residues. CDR1 and CDR2 (germline): DFQATT, SNEGSKA (reference sequence). The V end lost 5 bases, the J end lost 1 base, and 18 bases lay between the germline ends. The CDR3 loop reads CSASLTGTPSYEQYF. The CDR3 DNA reads TGCAGTGCTTCCCTGACCGGGACCCCTTCCTACGAGCAGTACTTC.

J is TRBJ2-3 and V is TRBV25-1; D call uncertain. V lost 7 bases, J lost 4 bases, and 12 bases lay in between. The CDR3 extends over 13 amino acids. The germline V gene has CDR1 MGHDK and CDR2 SYGVNS. CDR3 nucleotides: TGTGCCAGCAAACCCCCTGGGTCAGATACGCAGTATTTT. Residues: CASKPPGSDTQYF.

This clonotype occurred a few times. V usage is TRBV6-8 and J usage is TRBJ2-3; 8 bases match TRBD1. Germline CDR1 is MNHGY and CDR2 is SAAAGT. CDR3 length equals 15 residues. After removal of 6 bases from V and 2 bases from J, the junction contained 7 bases not matched to a gene. The CDR3 reads CASSQTGVITDTQYF. The CDR3 DNA sequence: TGTGCCAGCAGCCAGACAGGGGTAATCACAGATACGCAGTATTTT.

This clonotype showed up just a few times. The chain links TRBV20-1 to TRBJ1-2, with TRBD1 identical over 7 bases. CDR3 length: 15 amino acids. V shed 4 bases and J 8 bases; nucleotides not matched to a gene: 16. The germline CDR1 and CDR2 sequences are DFQATT and SNEGSKA (reference sequence). The CDR3 loop is CSATDRPLGPVGYTF. In DNA, the CDR3 is TGCAGTGCTACGGACAGGCCCCTAGGACCCGTAGGCTACACCTTC.

The rearrangement joins TRBV15 to TRBJ1-3; no clear D gene. Germline V lookup: CDR1 LNHNV, CDR2 YYDKDF (reference sequence). CDR3 length equals 14 residues. Trimming pared 1 base from V and 8 bases from J, leaving 12 bases between. The CDR3: CATSRGVSGDTIYF. The DNA for the CDR3 is TGTGCCACCAGCAGAGGTGTCTCCGGGGACACCATATATTTT.

CDR3 DNA: TGTGCCTGGAGTGCGGACAGGGGAGAGACCCAGTACTTC. It encodes CAWSADRGETQYF. This chain connects TRBV30 to TRBJ2-5; the match to TRBD1 covers 9 bases. CDR1 GTSNPN and CDR2 SVGIG come from the germline V gene (reference sequence). This CDR3 has 13 amino acids. V shed 1 base, J shed 4 bases, and the junction held 1 base outside the gene matches. The full variable domain, its missing parts supplied by reference TRBV30 and TRBJ2-5, is SQTIHQWPATLVQPVGSPLSLECTVEGTSNPNLYWYRQAAGRGLQLLFYSVGIGQISSEVPQNLSASRPQDRQFILSSKKLLLSDSGFYLCAWSADRGETQYFGPGTRLLVL.

This clonotype has at least ten counts. The chain carries TRBV7-2 and TRBJ2-5; 8 nucleotides match TRBD1. Trimming cost V 1 base and J 4 bases; bases outside gene matches: 5. The CDR3 contains 15 residues. From germline, CDR1 is SGHTA and CDR2 FQGNSA. CDR3 in DNA: TGTGCCAGCAGCTTAGGCCCTGACAGGGGAGAGACCCAGTACTTC. Encoded protein: CASSLGPDRGETQYF.

This clonotype was observed a single time. A read error may produce the germline difference seen at one junction end. This chain links TRBV4-1 with TRBJ2-6, with D tentatively TRBD2 (5 bases). Germline V CDR1 and CDR2: MGHRA, YSYEKL. The CDR3 runs to 18 residues. CDR3 sequence reads: CASRRNHRRGSGANVLTF. CDR3 DNA: TGTGCCAGCAGGCGTAACCACCGTCGAGGGTCTGGGGCCAACGTCCTGACTTTC.

The V and J genes are TRBV6-1 and TRBJ2-1; D possibly corresponds to TRBD1 (7 bases). Germline CDR1 reads MNHNS; CDR2 reads SASEGT. The CDR3 has 11 amino acids. V dropped 7 bases and J dropped 10 bases, with 11 bases sitting between them. The CDR3 is CASKEGAEQFF. DNA of the CDR3: TGTGCCAGCAAGGAGGGGGCAGAGCAGTTCTTC.

The chain has TRBV14 and TRBJ2-5; D uncertain. The CDR3 covers 12 residues. CDR1 and CDR2 (germline): SGHDN, FVKESK. V was shortened by 2 bases and J by 5 bases, with 6 bases between the two germline ends. CDR3 sequence reads: CASSQIRETQYF. The CDR3 DNA sequence: TGTGCCAGCAGCCAAATCCGGGAGACCCAGTACTTC.